This T cell receptor beta chain was profiled in a study of shared clonotypes between healthy human individuals. Study context: The study used three CD4 naive, three CD4 memory, two CD8 naive and one CD8 memory plate per donor.

V lost 6 bases to trimming and J lost 13 bases; unmatched junction nucleotides: 20. Germline CDR1 reads MDHEN; CDR2 reads SYDVKM. This CDR3 comprises 18 residues. Profiled with immunoSEQ multiplex PCR; TCRdb holds only in-frame clones, not every one. The sample has over a million clones, around 97% seen once. About this clone: Its antigen remains unknown.

Points from the study as a whole: Enrolling few donors narrowed the genetic and exposure-history diversity that was represented. Sorted-subset samples were not fully sequenced, rarefaction indicated.

Sample: naive CD4+ T cells sorted from blood. Subset of the sample: CD45RA+ positively selected. This chain connects TRBV28 to TRBJ2-3; TRBD2 matches 15 bases. This TCR was sampled from a man aged 25 to 40 in good health. The CDR3 spells CASRYRGLAGGGPQREYF. As DNA, the CDR3 is TGTGCCAGCAGGTACCGCGGACTAGCGGGAGGGGGCCCCCAGCGGGAGTATTTT.